This is a list of T cell receptor beta chains from one sample in a study of vaccination and CD4 T cells after COVID-19. Via MiXCR, TCRdb re-called the PCR reads, giving one row per CDR3 protein. The repertoire holds around 21,000 distinct CDR3 sequences, approximately 40% seen once, with 9% to 10% in the top ten. For these receptors, no antigen is known. This specimen was CD4+ T cells from blood, cultured in vitro, taken about 7 months after SARS-CoV-2 vaccination. Receptor source: a human donor who had recovered from COVID-19. Each CDR3 is given with its conserved first and last residue. A D gene is named only where the DNA matches it firmly.

d_gene	len	v_gene	j_gene	CDR3aa
-	12	TRBV6-5	TRBJ1-3	CASSWIGNTIYF
-	16	TRBV20-1	TRBJ2-4	CSARDLTGLAKNIQYF
-	11	TRBV7-2	TRBJ2-7	CASSFDTEQYF
-	14	TRBV20-1	TRBJ2-1	CSARKGGGHNEQFF
-	14	TRBV2	TRBJ2-5	CASSLGLTSETQYF
-	14	TRBV20-1	TRBJ2-3	CSAPSTLSTDTQYF
-	13	TRBV7-6	TRBJ2-7	CASSLNSRYEQYF
TRBD2	16	TRBV20-1	TRBJ2-1	CSARPRTSGSRDEQFF
-	14	TRBV7-2	TRBJ2-7	CASSSGQSSYEQYF
TRBD1	15	TRBV20-1	TRBJ2-7	CSAAPGGTGVDEQYF
TRBD1	17	TRBV20-1	TRBJ2-5	CSAVVFGRGRRAETQYF
TRBD1	15	TRBV19	TRBJ1-5	CASSITGQGYQPQHF
-	14	TRBV15	TRBJ2-5	CATSRDTGARPQYF
-	13	TRBV5-4	TRBJ2-7	CASSFGEPYEQYF
TRBD2	15	TRBV6-2/TRBV6-3	TRBJ2-1	CASSPTSGSYNEQFF
-	14	TRBV20-1	TRBJ1-6	CTSREGSYNSPLHF
TRBD2	15	TRBV7-2	TRBJ2-3	CASSLGLAGADTQYF
-	13	TRBV25-1	TRBJ1-6	CASSGDLVSPLHF
-	14	TRBV7-8	TRBJ2-7	CASSLVGQSYEQYF
TRBD1	13	TRBV19	TRBJ1-5	CASLGTGGKPQHF
TRBD1	16	TRBV20-1	TRBJ1-1	CSAPPQGRGVDTEAFF
TRBD2	19	TRBV28	TRBJ2-5	CASSPWTGSSGSVRETQYF
-	12	TRBV20-1	TRBJ2-3	CSAKWGVDTQYF